The sequence of this TCR beta chain was determined in a study of blood T cell repertoires in COVID-19. Produced via immunoSEQ multiplex PCR; TCRdb's table is partial and in-frame only. Of about 360,000 clones listed, 65% to 90% are singletons. The ends lost 10 bases at V and 4 bases at J; junction bases unmatched: 6. Looked up from germline, CDR1 is SNHLY and CDR2 is FYNNEI. The CDR3 spans 13 residues. This clone was detected only a few times. The sequenced material came from peripheral blood. The rearrangement uses TRBV2 and TRBJ2-2; TRBD1 matches 7 bases. The origin of this receptor is an older woman with COVID-19, enrolled during active disease. CDR3: CAIADRATGELFF. The CDR3 DNA follows: TGTGCCATCGCAGACAGGGCCACCGGGGAGCTGTTTTTT.